The T cell receptor (beta chain) under discussion was sequenced for a study of blood T cell repertoires in COVID-19. Study information: COVID-19 samples from acute and convalescent phases originated in the United States, Italy and Spain.

In the original workflow: Amplification with reference gene primers provided the estimates of nucleated cell counts. Data came from immunoSEQ multiplex PCR; TCRdb stores just in-frame clones and leaves some out. V and J calls and clone size are given by that table; D and trimming were obtained from the DNA. The table records some 200,000 clones, 85% to 90% of them present only once. The CDR3 is 15 amino acids. Trimming cost V 0 bases and J 1 base, with 10 bases left between them. The germline CDR1 and CDR2 sequences are SGDLS and YYNGEE. The TCR comes from a man older than 75 with acute or convalescent COVID-19. The chain is built from TRBV9 and TRBJ1-1; D uncertain. The sequenced material came from peripheral blood. The chain's CDR3 is CASSVDLGGNTEAFF. The CDR3 DNA follows: TGTGCCAGCAGCGTAGATTTGGGAGGGAACACTGAAGCTTTCTTT.